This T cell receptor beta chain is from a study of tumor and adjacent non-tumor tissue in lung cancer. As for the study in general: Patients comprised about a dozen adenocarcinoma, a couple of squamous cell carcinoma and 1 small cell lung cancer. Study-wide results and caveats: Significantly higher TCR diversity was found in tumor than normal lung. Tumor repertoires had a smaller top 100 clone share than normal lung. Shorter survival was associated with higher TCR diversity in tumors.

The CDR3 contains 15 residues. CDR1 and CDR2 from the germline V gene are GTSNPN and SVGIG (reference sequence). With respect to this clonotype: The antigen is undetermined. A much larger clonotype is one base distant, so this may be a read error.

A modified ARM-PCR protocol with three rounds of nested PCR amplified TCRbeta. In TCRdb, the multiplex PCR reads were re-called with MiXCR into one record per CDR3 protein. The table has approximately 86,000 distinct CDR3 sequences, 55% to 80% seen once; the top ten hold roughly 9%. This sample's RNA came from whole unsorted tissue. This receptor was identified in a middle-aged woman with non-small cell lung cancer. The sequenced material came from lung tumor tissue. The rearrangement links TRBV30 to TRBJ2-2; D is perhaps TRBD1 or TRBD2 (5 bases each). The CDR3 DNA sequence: TGTGGCTGGAGCTCGGGGACGAGGAACACCGGGGAGCTGTTTTTT. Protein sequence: CGWSSGTRNTGELFF.